This T cell receptor beta chain was sequenced in a study of T cell repertoires in cytomegalovirus infection (dated by TCRdb to between 2018 and 2021). Regarding the research as a whole: Alongside well-studied HLA-B-restricted epitopes, the peptide stimulations were aimed at recently identified HLA-C-restricted CMV epitopes, whose presentation resists viral immunomodulation. The HLA type of each donor mattered for the analysis, because public TCR beta signatures pointed to carriage of CMV infection along with the matching HLA type.

The CDR3 starts with the cysteine, ends with the phenylalanine, and has 13 residues. Only the CDR3 part of the read is kept: 39 bases, read in frame from the first base. From a lookup of the germline V gene (reference sequence), CDR1 and CDR2 are DFQATT and SNEGSKA. V and J are truncated by 5 bases and 7 bases respectively, leaving an intervening sequence of 17 bases. Comment on this clonotype: The antigen it binds to is not known. No base-level quality is on record; no much larger clone is a single base apart.

The reads were generated on an Illumina HiSeq 1500. TCRdb passed the public sequencing reads through fastp at Q25 and MiXCR, retaining productive beta sequences. Duplicate CDR3 protein sequences are folded into a single record with the most common DNA and genes. This sample has roughly 80,000 distinct CDR3 sequences in its table, and more than 20% of those were observed once. 50% of the sample belongs to the ten largest clones. What the treatment or condition label conveys for this sample: in vitro stimulation with specific CMV peptide epitopes to enrich CMV-specific T cells. Summary of the overall study and its limitations: The ex vivo response was dominated by HLA-C-restricted CMV-specific TCR beta clonotypes, which also provided the single most frequent clonotype in two of eight donors. In both this cohort and an independent roughly 330-donor cohort, the cumulative frequency of public TCR beta family members distinguished carriers of CMV infection plus the relevant HLA type.

The V and J segments used are TRBV20-1 and TRBJ1-2; TRBD1 is a possible D gene, resting on 6 matching bases. This receptor was taken from a human donor in good health (CMV status not recorded). Some clones in this sample may be carry-over from other donors' samples. Here the sequenced sample was CD8+ T cells from cultured PBMCs, taken from culture after CMV antigen stimulation. The DNA is TGCAGTGCTCCCCAGGAGGCAGGGGTTGGCTACACCTTC. Translated, this is CSAPQEAGVGYTF.